Listed below are T cell receptor beta chains from one sample, sequenced in a study of cytomegalovirus exposure and HLA in healthy donors. Generated by immunoSEQ multiplex PCR, the TCRdb table keeps only in-frame clones and is missing some. The sample yields approximately 150,000 clones, roughly four fifths seen once. Sequencing input: PBMCs. Every receptor here comes from a man between 45 and 60 years old in good health and CMV-seropositive. CDR3s include the opening cysteine and the closing phenylalanine or tryptophan. The order of the fields is CDR3 protein, CDR3 DNA, J gene, V gene, clone size, D gene. A D gene is named only where the DNA matches it firmly. Clone size appears in some rows only: once, few, many, or a class for an expanded clone.

CASSSFPGASYEQYF	TGTGCCAGCAGTTCCTTTCCAGGGGCGTCCTACGAGCAGTACTTC	TRBJ2-7	TRBV28	.	.
CASSPTGELLRDLTQTQYF	TGTGCCAGCAGTCCGACAGGGGAACTACTCCGGGACCTAACGCAGACCCAGTACTTC	TRBJ2-5	TRBV28	few	TRBD1
CASSVAGTSGSEQYF	TGTGCCAGCAGCGTAGCCGGGACTAGCGGGAGCGAGCAGTACTTC	TRBJ2-7	TRBV9	.	TRBD2
CASYAPADTEAFF	TGTGCCAGCTATGCCCCGGCGGACACTGAAGCTTTCTTT	TRBJ1-1	TRBV28	.	.
CASSPDRGTDTQYF	TGTGCCAGCAGCCCGGACAGGGGCACAGATACGCAGTATTTT	TRBJ2-3	TRBV7-3	.	TRBD1
CASSWANNEKLFF	TGTGCCAGCAGTTGGGCAAATAATGAAAAACTGTTTTTT	TRBJ1-4	TRBV6-5	.	.
CASSLRKYSRISGNTIYF	TGTGCCAGCAGCCTCAGGAAATATTCACGGATCTCTGGAAACACCATATATTTT	TRBJ1-3	TRBV21-1	.	.
CAWSKGATEAFF	TGTGCCTGGAGTAAGGGGGCCACTGAAGCTTTCTTT	TRBJ1-1	TRBV30	.	TRBD1
CASSVGGLAADTQYF	TGTGCCAGCAGCGTAGGGGGACTAGCTGCAGATACGCAGTATTTT	TRBJ2-3	TRBV9	.	TRBD2
CASSKPDRYNEQFF	TGTGCCAGCAGCAAACCCGACAGGTACAATGAGCAGTTCTTC	TRBJ2-1	TRBV7-3	.	.
CASSQVGGGETQYF	TGTGCCAGCAGCCAAGTAGGGGGCGGCGAGACCCAGTACTTC	TRBJ2-5	TRBV14	.	TRBD1
CASSPKYEQYF	TGTGCCAGCTCACCCAAATACGAGCAGTACTTC	TRBJ2-7	TRBV18	.	.
CASSYTGGAMNTEAFF	TGTGCCAGCAGCTACACAGGGGGCGCGATGAACACTGAAGCTTTCTTT	TRBJ1-1	TRBV5-4	.	TRBD1
CASSVAPASGYEQYF	TGTGCCAGCAGCGTAGCGCCGGCCTCGGGGTACGAGCAGTACTTC	TRBJ2-7	TRBV9	.	.
CASSLGGGNEQFF	TGTGCCAGCAGCTTAGGGGGCGGCAATGAGCAGTTCTTC	TRBJ2-1	TRBV7-9	.	.
CAWNQPGGQGIKYSYEQYF	TGTGCCTGGAATCAACCCGGGGGACAGGGGATAAAATACTCCTACGAGCAGTACTTC	TRBJ2-7	TRBV30	.	TRBD1
CASSGSRSYEQYF	TGTGCCAGCAGTGGTAGTCGCTCCTACGAGCAGTACTTC	TRBJ2-7	TRBV2	.	.
CASSYSWGENYEQFF	TGTGCCAGCAGTTACTCGTGGGGAGAGAACTATGAGCAGTTCTTC	TRBJ2-1	TRBV6-5	.	.
CASSTKNTGELFF	TGTGCCAGCAGTACTAAGAACACCGGGGAGCTGTTTTTT	TRBJ2-2	TRBV27	.	.
CASSQFWDGDSWNEQYF	TGCGCCAGCAGCCAATTCTGGGACGGGGACTCGTGGAACGAGCAGTACTTC	TRBJ2-7	TRBV4-3	.	.
CASSLAPYPGQGEYEQYF	TGTGCCAGCAGCTTAGCGCCTTATCCGGGACAGGGAGAATACGAGCAGTACTTC	TRBJ2-7	TRBV7-6	.	TRBD1
CASSRTRSSYNEQFF	TGTGCCAGCAGTCGAACACGGAGCTCCTACAATGAGCAGTTCTTC	TRBJ2-1	TRBV6-1	.	.
CASSPGTANQPQHF	TGTGCCAGCAGCCCCGGGACAGCCAATCAGCCCCAGCATTTT	TRBJ1-5	TRBV7-2	.	TRBD1
CASSATGTSEQYF	TGTGCCAGCAGCGCAACCGGGACTAGCGAGCAGTACTTC	TRBJ2-7	TRBV7-3	.	TRBD2
CASSRAGITEAFF	TGTGCCAGCAGTCGAGCAGGGATCACTGAAGCTTTCTTT	TRBJ1-1	TRBV25-1	few	.
CASSFDRGPQHF	TGTGCCAGCAGCTTCGACAGGGGGCCCCAGCATTTT	TRBJ1-5	TRBV11-2	once	TRBD1
CASSLGEGGRGSDEQFF	TGTGCCAGCAGCTTAGGGGAGGGCGGGAGGGGGTCGGATGAGCAGTTCTTC	TRBJ2-1	TRBV7-9	.	TRBD2
CASSGEYSPLHF	TGTGCCAGCAGCGGCGAATATTCACCCCTCCACTTT	TRBJ1-6	TRBV9	.	.
CASSLAGGLNTEAFF	TGTGCCAGCAGCTTAGCGGGGGGATTGAACACTGAAGCTTTCTTT	TRBJ1-1	TRBV11-2	.	.
CASSQDLISVEQYF	TGTGCCAGCAGCCAAGATCTCATCTCGGTCGAGCAGTACTTC	TRBJ2-7	TRBV4-2	.	.
CASSVEGDRGYTDTQYF	TGTGCCAGCAGCGTAGAAGGAGACAGGGGGTACACAGATACGCAGTATTTT	TRBJ2-3	TRBV9	.	TRBD1
CAISESLGGPRNTIYF	TGTGCCATCAGTGAGTCGCTGGGGGGGCCCCGAAACACCATATATTTT	TRBJ1-3	TRBV10-3	.	.
CASSYVDSSEQYF	TGTGCCAGCAGTTACGTCGACAGCTCCGAGCAGTACTTC	TRBJ2-7	TRBV6-5	once	.
CASSSGGDYEQYF	TGCGCCAGCTCGTCCGGCGGTGATTACGAGCAGTACTTC	TRBJ2-7	TRBV5-1	once	.
CAWSQPGSGANVLTF	TGTGCCTGGAGTCAGCCGGGGTCTGGGGCCAACGTCCTGACTTTC	TRBJ2-6	TRBV30	few	.
CASSSSLGAGQPQHF	TGTGCCAGCAGCTCCTCTTTGGGGGCAGGGCAGCCCCAGCATTTT	TRBJ1-5	TRBV11-2	.	.
CASSLTGQGSEKLFF	TGTGCCAGCAGCCTAACCGGACAGGGCTCTGAAAAACTGTTTTTT	TRBJ1-4	TRBV7-9	.	TRBD1
CASTLRPLSTGFPYEQYF	TGTGCCAGCACCCTTAGGCCCCTATCAACAGGGTTTCCCTACGAGCAGTACTTC	TRBJ2-7	TRBV28	.	.
CASILGGGTDTQYF	TGTGCCAGCATCCTAGGGGGGGGCACAGATACGCAGTATTTT	TRBJ2-3	TRBV7-8	.	.
CASSLLGQGAFF	TGTGCCAGCAGTTTATTGGGACAGGGGGCTTTCTTT	TRBJ1-1	TRBV28	.	TRBD1
CASSEVGNPRGYGYTF	TGTGCCAGCAGTGAAGTTGGGAACCCGCGGGGCTATGGCTACACCTTC	TRBJ1-2	TRBV6-1	.	.
CASSTGLNYGYTF	TGTGCCAGCAGTACAGGGTTAAACTATGGCTACACCTTC	TRBJ1-2	TRBV6-5	.	.
CASSLIGTGGEKLFF	TGCGCCAGCAGCTTGATCGGGACAGGGGGTGAAAAACTGTTTTTT	TRBJ1-4	TRBV5-1	.	TRBD1